This T cell receptor beta chain is from a study of tumor and adjacent non-tumor tissue in lung cancer. Study at large: Histology: about twelve adenocarcinoma, a couple of squamous cell carcinoma, 1 small cell lung cancer. On average, productive TCRbeta reads reached about 4.17 million per sample. Patients were aged about 30 to 85, approximately ten men and a handful of women, stage I to III. Broader study findings: TCR diversity was significantly greater in tumor than normal lung tissue.

About this clonotype itself: Its target is unknown. A much more abundant neighbour one base away suggests this may be a read error.

TCRbeta libraries were built with three rounds of nested PCR, modified from ARM-PCR. From the multiplex PCR reads, TCRdb called clonotypes with MiXCR, one entry per CDR3 protein. The table has 68,000 or so distinct CDR3 sequences, almost 60% seen once; the top ten hold 20% to 25%. The template was RNA from unsorted bulk tissue. CDR3 length: 13 residues. The germline V gene encodes CDR1 SNHLY and CDR2 FYNNEI. Sequencing was performed on lung tumor tissue. The TCR sequence derives from a man aged 45-60 years with non-small cell lung cancer. The chain couples TRBV2 to TRBJ1-6; TRBD1 might be the D (5 bases). The CDR3 spells CASIGQGDSPHHF. As DNA, the CDR3 is TGTGCCAGCATCGGACAAGGAGATTCACCCCACCACTTT.